The next 13 T cell receptor beta chains were all read from a single sample in a study of beta chain features in type 1 diabetes. Study-level results: Shorter TCRB CDR3s, moderately but significantly so, marked every one of the four CD4+ subsets in Type 1 diabetes patients.

These receptors have no known antigen. All of the isolated RNA was reverse transcribed, so expressed TCRB transcripts were sequenced. Data came from immunoSEQ multiplex PCR; TCRdb stores just in-frame clones and leaves some out. Among 600,000 or so clones, under 15% were seen once, and the ten largest hold 0.095% to 0.15%. Sequencing input: naive CD4+ T cells from blood. The source is a man aged 25-45 years with type 1 diabetes.

The chain employs TRBV30 and TRBJ1-4, with a tentative D call TRBD1 (5 bases). Germline CDR1 and CDR2: GTSNPN and SVGIG (reference sequence). The V gene lost 1 base and the J gene lost 10 bases, with 16 bases spanning the gap. This CDR3 comprises 14 residues. The DNA for the CDR3 is TGTGCCTGGAGTGCCGGGACTTTAGGGAGAAAACTGTTTTTT. Its translation: CAWSAGTLGRKLFF.

This clone has a handful of counts. The V call is TRBV20-1, the J call TRBJ2-7; D may be TRBD1 (7 bases). Trimming shortened V by 6 bases and J by 5 bases, and 11 bases separated the two germline ends. The CDR3 contains 11 residues. Germline V gives CDR1 DFQATT, CDR2 SNEGSKA (reference sequence). CDR3 region: CSAARGDEQYF. CDR3 sequence (DNA): TGCAGTGCGGCCAGGGGGGACGAGCAGTACTTC.

This clone has only a few counts. The chain's CDR3 is CASSVGQSSGNTIYF. The CDR3 DNA is TGCGCCAGCAGCGTCGGACAGAGCTCTGGAAACACCATATATTTT. The rearrangement uses TRBV5-1 and TRBJ1-3; maybe TRBD1 (6 bases). The germline CDR1 and CDR2 sequences are SGHRS and YFSETQ. Trimming stripped 4 bases from V and 0 bases from J, with 11 bases between. The CDR3 consists of 15 residues.

The rearrangement joins TRBV19 to TRBJ1-3, with 8 bases matching TRBD1. CDR1 is LNHDA and CDR2 is SQIVND in the germline V gene (reference sequence). The CDR3 spans 15 residues. With V trimmed by 5 bases and J by 2 bases, 5 bases remained unmatched. CDR3 sequence: CASSSTGGPGNTIYF. DNA of the CDR3: TGTGCCAGTAGTTCAACAGGGGGACCTGGAAACACCATATATTTT.

This clone has just a few counts. J is TRBJ1-2 and V is TRBV5-1; TRBD1 is a possible D gene (6 bases). V lost 0 bases, J lost 2 bases, and 17 bases lay in between. Germline lookup yields CDR1 SGHRS and CDR2 YFSETQ. This CDR3 spans 17 amino acids. The CDR3 reads CASSLAPSKTGNYGYTF. The DNA for the CDR3 is TGCGCCAGCAGCTTGGCCCCATCCAAGACAGGCAACTATGGCTACACCTTC.

This clone has only a few counts. The CDR3 DNA sequence: TGTGCCAGCCGACAGCAACGAGGGGACACCGGGGAGCTGTTTTTT. Translating it yields CASRQQRGDTGELFF. The chain carries TRBV19 and TRBJ2-2; either TRBD1 or TRBD2 may fit D (5 bases each). Per germline, CDR1 LNHDA and CDR2 SQIVND (reference sequence). Trimming shortened V by 9 bases and J by 3 bases, and 17 bases separated the two germline ends. CDR3 length: 15 residues. The full variable domain, completed using reference TRBV19 and TRBJ2-2, is DGGITQSPKYLFRKEGQNVTLSCEQNLNHDAMYWYRQDPGQGLRLIYYSQIVNDFQKGDIAEGYSVSREKKESFPLTVTSAQKNPTAFYLCASRQQRGDTGELFFGEGSRLTVL.

The rearrangement joins TRBV5-4 to TRBJ2-1, with TRBD1 matching 8 bases. The CDR3 consists of 15 residues. V was clipped by 4 bases and J by 3 bases; unmatched bases: 6. CDR1 and CDR2 from the germline V gene are SGHNT and YYREEE (reference sequence). The CDR3 spells CASSQGQENYNEQFF. The CDR3 DNA sequence: TGTGCCAGCAGCCAGGGACAGGAAAACTACAATGAGCAGTTCTTC.

This clone has more than one count but fewer than ten. V and J are TRBV29-1 and TRBJ1-2; D call uncertain. The V gene's germline CDR1 is SQVTM and CDR2 ANQGSEA. The CDR3 spans 13 residues. V lost 4 bases, J lost 8 bases, and 17 bases lay in between. The CDR3 region has the DNA TGCAGCGTTGCGATGGTAACTCTAGGCGGCTACACCTTC. Translation: CSVAMVTLGGYTF.

The J gene is TRBJ2-5, the V gene TRBV9, with D possibly being TRBD2 (6 bases). Germline V CDR1 and CDR2: SGDLS, YYNGEE. V was trimmed by 4 bases and J by 2 bases, leaving 12 bases between them. This CDR3 region has 14 residues. CDR3 sequence (DNA): TGTGCCAGCAGCCCCCGGGCGGGGCAAGAGACCCAGTACTTC. Its translation: CASSPRAGQETQYF.

In regard to this clone: This may stem from a read error, because a much larger clone lies one nucleotide away. The chain joins TRBV7-9 to TRBJ1-2; D unresolved. Per the germline V gene, CDR1 is SEHNR and CDR2 is FQNEAQ (reference sequence). Trimming pared 3 bases from V and 3 bases from J, leaving 2 bases between. The CDR3 has 11 residues. In DNA, the CDR3 is TGTGCCAGCAGCTTGTACTATGGCTACACCTTC. It translates to CASSLYYGYTF.

This clone was seen a handful of times. The CDR3 nucleotides read TGTGCCACAGGAGGGGGTGGGGCCAACGTCCTGACTTTC. It yields the protein CATGGGGANVLTF. The chain recombines TRBV2 with TRBJ2-6; D tentatively reads TRBD1 or TRBD2 (6 bases each). CDR3 length: 13 residues. Trimming shortened V by 10 bases and J by 3 bases, and 10 bases separated the two germline ends. Germline V gene data show CDR1 as SNHLY and CDR2 as FYNNEI.

This clone showed up just a few times. This chain connects TRBV7-9 to TRBJ1-2; no reliable D call. From germline, CDR1 is SEHNR and CDR2 FQNEAQ (reference sequence). Trimming took 5 bases from V and 5 from J, leaving 18 bases between them. The CDR3 spans 15 residues. In DNA form, the CDR3 reads TGTGCCAGCAGCCTCGTCCCCCCGAGGGTATATGGCTACACCTTC. The encoded protein is CASSLVPPRVYGYTF.

This rearrangement joins TRBV9 to TRBJ1-5; possible D gene TRBD1, 5 bases. This CDR3 comprises 15 residues. Germline CDR1 SGDLS, CDR2 YYNGEE. The V end was cut by 10 bases, the J end by 0 bases, with 17 bases between. CDR3 protein: CASSTAGVSNQPQHF. Written as DNA, the CDR3 is TGTGCCTCTTCCACGGCGGGGGTTAGCAATCAGCCCCAGCATTTT.